The 30 T cell receptor beta chains below were found in one sample sequenced in a study of T-cell memory formation after mild COVID-19. Using its own MiXCR run on the 5' RACE reads, TCRdb lists one record per CDR3 protein. The sample includes 470,000 or so distinct CDR3 sequences, more than 20% of them seen just once. The sequenced sample was PBMCs or a T cell subset sorted from them (not recorded which). The receptors shown here come from an adult woman who had mild COVID-19 (a few samples of this study predate the infection). Cell type and time point are not known.

CDR3 amino acids: CASSPGLAGVGDIQYF. DNA of the CDR3: TGTGCCAGCAGCCCGGGACTAGCGGGAGTCGGGGACATTCAGTACTTC. The chain joins TRBV7-9 to TRBJ2-4; 14 nucleotides line up with TRBD2. Germline CDR1 is SEHNR and CDR2 is FQNEAQ (reference sequence). CDR3 size: 16 residues. The ends lost 5 bases at V and 8 bases at J; junction bases unmatched: 8.

This clonotype was picked up a small number of times. The gene calls are TRBV12-3 or TRBV12-4 and TRBJ2-5; the D call may be TRBD1 or TRBD2 (5 bases each). The CDR3 runs to 15 residues. The V gene lost 6 bases and the J gene lost 3 bases, with 17 bases spanning the gap. The CDR3 bases are TGTGCCAGCAGCCGTCGGTTTGTGGGGGAAGAGACCCAGTACTTC. Protein: CASSRRFVGEETQYF.

The chain links TRBV12-3 or TRBV12-4 to TRBJ2-7; 9 bases match TRBD2. CDR3 length equals 15 residues. Trimming removed 5 bases from V and 4 bases from J; junction bases left unmatched: 9. The CDR3 sequence is CASSRPAGGSYEQYF. The CDR3 DNA reads TGTGCCAGCAGTCGTCCAGCGGGAGGCTCTTACGAGCAGTACTTC.

This clonotype was found a few times. The chain joins TRBV7-2 to TRBJ2-3; 11 positions match TRBD2. The CDR3 contains 19 residues. Germline assignment: CDR1 SGHTA and CDR2 FQGNSA. With V trimmed by 5 bases and J by 5 bases, 18 bases remained unmatched. CDR3 region: CASSRPGTSGTFSRDTQYF. The CDR3 nucleotides are TGTGCCAGCAGCAGACCCGGGACTAGCGGAACCTTTAGCCGAGATACGCAGTATTTT.

This clonotype has a count of ten or more. This chain connects TRBV12-3 or TRBV12-4 to TRBJ1-5; the D is unclear. The CDR3 length is 13 residues. V gave up 3 bases and J gave up 1 base, with 4 bases separating them. CDR3: CASSLQSNQPQHF. DNA of the CDR3: TGTGCCAGCAGTTTGCAGAGCAATCAGCCCCAGCATTTT.

The J gene is TRBJ1-2, the V gene TRBV12-3 or TRBV12-4; no clear D gene. The ends were cut back, 5 bases at V and 8 bases at J, with 12 bases in the middle. The CDR3 contains 12 residues. CDR3 sequence (DNA): TGTGCCAGCAGTCCAGGACTGGGGGGCTACACCTTC. Its translation: CASSPGLGGYTF.

The V gene is TRBV30, the J gene TRBJ2-2; no definite D call. Trimming stripped 4 bases from V and 0 bases from J, with 12 bases between. Germline V lookup: CDR1 GTSNPN, CDR2 SVGIG (reference sequence). This CDR3 comprises 15 residues. The CDR3 here is CAWKTDVTNTGELFF. The CDR3, as DNA: TGTGCCTGGAAGACTGACGTAACGAACACCGGGGAGCTGTTTTTT.

The J gene is TRBJ2-7, the V gene TRBV19; 10 nucleotides match TRBD1. In germline, CDR1 is LNHDA, CDR2 SQIVND (reference sequence). The CDR3 has 15 residues. Germline trimming cut 3 bases from V and 4 bases from J; bases unmatched to any gene: 6. CDR3 coding DNA: TGTGCCAGTAGTATCGCGGGACAGGGGATTTACGAGCAGTACTTC. Encoded protein: CASSIAGQGIYEQYF.

The chain recombines TRBV6-5 with TRBJ2-1, with D unresolved. The germline V gene has CDR1 MNHEY and CDR2 SVGAGI. V was shortened by 2 bases and J by 0 bases, with 8 bases between the two germline ends. The CDR3 sequence is 15 residues long. Here the CDR3 DNA reads TGTGCCAGCAGTTACGACGGCGACTCCTACAATGAGCAGTTCTTC. Its translation is CASSYDGDSYNEQFF.

The rearrangement links TRBV5-5 to TRBJ2-3; TRBD2 matches 9 bases. After removal of 6 bases from V and 3 bases from J, the junction contained 11 bases not matched to a gene. Germline V gene sequence: CDR1 SGHKS, CDR2 YYEKEE (reference sequence). CDR3 length: 16 residues. CDR3 loop: CASTLEGGRVTDTQYF. For the CDR3, the DNA is TGTGCCAGCACCCTTGAGGGCGGGAGGGTTACAGATACGCAGTATTTT.

This clonotype was counted only a few times. V is TRBV12-3 or TRBV12-4 and J is TRBJ1-1; 7 positions match TRBD1. V shed 1 base, J shed 0 bases, and the junction held 5 bases outside the gene matches. CDR3 length: 16 residues. Here the CDR3 DNA reads TGTGCCAGCAGTTTAGTTAGGGGGCCGATGAACACTGAAGCTTTCTTT. This gives the protein CASSLVRGPMNTEAFF.

The chain joins TRBV30 to TRBJ2-1; no firm D call. The V end was cut by 2 bases, the J end by 6 bases, with 5 bases between. This CDR3 is built from 11 residues. Germline CDR1 is GTSNPN and CDR2 is SVGIG (reference sequence). The CDR3 bases are TGTGCCTGGAGTACGAGCAATGAGCAGTTCTTC. It encodes CAWSTSNEQFF.

The gene calls are TRBV12-3 or TRBV12-4 and TRBJ1-3; D not certain. The CDR3 runs 16 residues. V shed 2 bases and J shed 0 bases, with 11 bases lying between them. CDR3 amino acids: CASSLTPALSGNTIYF. The CDR3 DNA sequence: TGTGCCAGCAGTTTAACCCCAGCCCTCTCTGGAAACACCATATATTTT.

This clonotype appeared a few times. The V and J genes are TRBV7-9 and TRBJ2-5; D ambiguous. Trimming left V 5 bases short and J 2 bases short, with 15 bases between. Germline CDR1 is SEHNR and CDR2 is FQNEAQ (reference sequence). The CDR3 sequence is 15 residues long. In DNA, the CDR3 is TGTGCCAGCAGCCCCCGCTTAGGCGATCAAGAGACCCAGTACTTC. It is translated as CASSPRLGDQETQYF.

This clonotype has only a few counts. This chain uses TRBV12-3 or TRBV12-4 with TRBJ1-2; 8 bases fit TRBD1. There are 14 residues in the CDR3. The V segment lost 5 bases and the J segment 8 bases; nucleotides outside the gene matches: 10. The DNA of the CDR3 is TGTGCCAGCAGTCAATCAACAGGGGGAAGCGGCTACACCTTC. Its protein product is CASSQSTGGSGYTF.

The V and J genes are TRBV9 and TRBJ2-1; 8 bases are shared with TRBD2. This CDR3 is 15 amino acids long. V lost 4 bases to trimming and J lost 8 bases; unmatched junction nucleotides: 11. Germline V gives CDR1 SGDLS, CDR2 YYNGEE. Written as DNA, the CDR3 is TGTGCCAGCAGCCCTATCCGGGGGGGTATCGATGAGCAGTTCTTC. Translation gives CASSPIRGGIDEQFF.

The genes are TRBV29-1 and TRBJ2-1; D call uncertain. With 1 base removed from V and 12 bases from J, the gap between germline ends came to 13 bases. The CDR3 consists of 12 residues. Germline loops: CDR1 SQVTM, CDR2 ANQGSEA. The CDR3 loop is CSVEVTPGRQFF. The DNA for the CDR3 is TGCAGCGTTGAAGTTACACCGGGTAGGCAGTTCTTC.

The rearrangement joins TRBV5-1 to TRBJ1-3; the D is unclear. V lost 4 bases and J lost 0, with 17 bases in between. Germline V gene sequence: CDR1 SGHRS, CDR2 YFSETQ. The CDR3 spans 17 residues. In DNA form, the CDR3 reads TGCGCCAGCAGCCCAACCCCGTCGGTACTCTCTGGAAACACCATATATTTT. Translation: CASSPTPSVLSGNTIYF.

The chain couples TRBV12-3 or TRBV12-4 to TRBJ2-2, with TRBD1 identical over 7 bases. This CDR3 has 15 amino acids. The junction had 7 bases not matched to a gene; V was cut back by 4 bases and J by 5 bases. This CDR3 is CASSSVGQWTGELFF. CDR3 DNA: TGTGCCAGCAGTTCGGTGGGACAGTGGACCGGGGAGCTGTTTTTT.

This clonotype was counted at least ten times. This chain joins TRBV12-3 or TRBV12-4 and TRBJ1-1, with D hard to call. This CDR3 spans 15 amino acids. Trimming shortened V by 7 bases and J by 5 bases, and 20 bases separated the two germline ends. CDR3 bases: TGTGCCAGCATCCTCAATGGGCCCCTGGGTACTGAAGCTTTCTTT. Protein product: CASILNGPLGTEAFF.

V and J are TRBV14 and TRBJ2-3, with 10 nucleotides matching TRBD2. CDR3 size: 18 residues. Germline CDR1 is SGHDN and CDR2 is FVKESK. V lost 4 bases to trimming and J lost 2 bases; unmatched junction nucleotides: 12. CDR3 region: CASSPPSGGAIYTDTQYF. The CDR3 DNA is TGTGCCAGCAGCCCCCCCAGCGGGGGGGCCATCTACACAGATACGCAGTATTTT.

The rearrangement joins TRBV19 to TRBJ2-2; TRBD2 might be the D (5 bases). CDR3 length: 14 amino acids. CDR1 and CDR2 from the germline V gene are LNHDA and SQIVND (reference sequence). V lost 4 bases and J lost 5, with 11 bases in between. CDR3 loop: CASSKEDGTGELFF. CDR3 nucleotide sequence: TGTGCCAGTAGTAAGGAGGACGGGACCGGGGAGCTGTTTTTT. The whole variable domain, remainder taken from reference TRBV19 and TRBJ2-2, is DGGITQSPKYLFRKEGQNVTLSCEQNLNHDAMYWYRQDPGQGLRLIYYSQIVNDFQKGDIAEGYSVSREKKESFPLTVTSAQKNPTAFYLCASSKEDGTGELFFGEGSRLTVL.

This clonotype turned up a few times. The rearrangement uses TRBV14 and TRBJ2-3, with 7 bases lining up with TRBD2. Trimming took 3 bases from V and 6 from J; bases not matched to a gene: 15. This CDR3 is built from 17 residues. Germline CDR1 is SGHDN and CDR2 is FVKESK. CDR3 region: CASSQVLAATSKDTQYF. CDR3 sequence (DNA): TGTGCCAGCAGCCAGGTCCTAGCGGCAACTTCTAAGGATACGCAGTATTTT. Variable domain in full (rest from reference TRBV14 and TRBJ2-3): EAGVTQFPSHSVIEKGQTVTLRCDPISGHDNLYWYRRVMGKEIKFLLHFVKESKQDESGMPNNRFLAERTGGTYSTLKVQPAELEDSGVYFCASSQVLAATSKDTQYFGPGTRLTVL.

The V gene is TRBV12-3 or TRBV12-4, the J gene TRBJ1-2; 8 bases align to TRBD1. CDR3 length: 16 residues. V was pared by 6 bases and J by 8 bases, with 17 bases of the junction left unmatched. The CDR3 spells CASRRASGTGYLGYTF. The CDR3, as DNA: TGTGCCAGCAGACGCGCCTCCGGGACAGGCTATTTAGGCTACACCTTC.

The chain couples TRBV5-1 to TRBJ2-7; no reliable D call. With 4 bases removed from V and 2 bases from J, the gap between germline ends came to 16 bases. This CDR3 comprises 15 residues. Germline V lookup: CDR1 SGHRS, CDR2 YFSETQ. The CDR3 is CASSPAIFSAYEQYF. The CDR3 DNA follows: TGCGCCAGCAGCCCCGCGATTTTTTCGGCCTACGAGCAGTACTTC.

The table lists this clonotype with a few counts. The J gene is TRBJ1-1, the V gene TRBV30; D call uncertain. This CDR3 is 14 amino acids long. The germline V gene encodes CDR1 GTSNPN and CDR2 SVGIG (reference sequence). V gave up 4 bases and J gave up 0 bases, with 12 bases separating them. The DNA of the CDR3 is TGTGCCTGGATTCACCGGAACATGAACACTGAAGCTTTCTTT. This encodes CAWIHRNMNTEAFF.

This sequence joins TRBV7-6 and TRBJ2-3; D possibly corresponds to TRBD2 (5 bases). CDR1 is SGHVS, CDR2 FNYEAQ, per germline. The ends were cut back, 4 bases at V and 0 bases at J, with 5 bases in the middle. This CDR3 comprises 13 residues. The CDR3 protein is CASSWTSTDTQYF. The DNA for the CDR3 is TGTGCCAGCAGCTGGACTAGCACAGATACGCAGTATTTT.

This clonotype has only a few counts. The V and J genes are TRBV13 and TRBJ2-1; TRBD2 matches 7 bases. With V trimmed by 4 bases and J by 7 bases, 13 bases remained unmatched. The CDR3 covers 16 residues. The germline V gene encodes CDR1 PRHDT and CDR2 FYEKMQ (reference sequence). CDR3 region: CASSSRSGEGQNEQFF. The CDR3, as DNA: TGTGCCAGCAGCTCTCGAAGCGGGGAGGGTCAAAATGAGCAGTTCTTC.

This chain links TRBV7-3 with TRBJ2-7; D call uncertain. Trimming left V 1 base short and J 1 base short, with 8 bases between. From germline, CDR1 is SGHTA and CDR2 FQGTGA. This CDR3 has 14 amino acids. This CDR3 is CASSLIGGSYEQYF. CDR3 nucleotide sequence: TGTGCCAGCAGCTTAATCGGCGGTTCCTACGAGCAGTACTTC.

J is TRBJ2-5 and V is TRBV7-9; the match to TRBD2 covers 10 bases. V trimming: 10 bases; J trimming: 5 bases; junction bases outside the gene matches: 13. Germline CDR1 and CDR2: SEHNR and FQNEAQ (reference sequence). The CDR3 is made up of 15 amino acids. The CDR3 region is CATQGQREGHETQYF. In nucleotides, the CDR3 is TGTGCCACCCAAGGGCAGCGGGAGGGCCACGAGACCCAGTACTTC.